The entry that follows covers one TCR beta chain sequence. This clone was observed once. Its cognate antigen has yet to be identified. Per-base quality was not reported, and no clone a single base away is much larger than it. This sample stems from a study of shared clonotypes between healthy human individuals (dated by TCRdb to 2018 to 2020). The study in broad terms: A few men and a couple of women, aged 18 to 49 years, made up the cohort. For each donor, CD4 naive and CD4 memory were each run on three plates, CD8 naive on two plates, and CD8 memory on one plate. To estimate repertoire size and how much clonotypes are shared between individuals, the study performed deep sequencing of blood TCR repertoires from 4 to 6 healthy adults. Libraries were prepared and TCR repertoires were sequenced by different laboratories using diverse techniques, in order to increase sequencing depth and limit assay-specific biases. Each donor's leukapheresis produced roughly between about 0.9 and 9.5 billion PBMCs.

Study-wide conclusions, independent of this receptor: Because the study included a small number of donors, the genetic and exposure-history diversity represented was limited. Estimated clonotype richness was generally larger for naive than for memory subsets. Across a few donors, approximately 5% of naive CD4, approximately 3.6% of naive CD8, roughly 2.2% of memory CD4, and about 0.44% of memory CD8 clonotypes were shared. Higher generation probabilities were observed for clonotypes shared by all four sorted-subset donors than for non-shared clonotypes. Pairwise subsampling indicated that sequencing depth was expected to affect the degree of clonotype sharing among donors. Rarefaction of sorted-subset datasets indicated incomplete sequencing despite the large sequencing depth. Sampling was restricted to blood, and TCR repertoires in tissue are likely to differ from TCR repertoires in blood.

The germline V gene encodes CDR1 KGHSH and CDR2 LQKENI. The CDR3 runs 13 residues from the cysteine to the phenylalanine. The only DNA kept is the CDR3, 39 bases in frame from the first base. Cut back by 6 bases and 9 bases, the V and J ends lie 14 bases apart. Using the deep immunoSEQ assay, multiplex PCR amplified TCR CDR3 regions from genomic DNA. Extracted genomic DNA from each cell subset was distributed evenly across all wells of several immunoSEQ 96-well plates, and each plate was treated as a replicate. For sorted subsets, about 220 ng of genomic DNA, equivalent to some 30,000 T cell genomes, went into each replicate PCR. Purified libraries were measured with a Qubit 3.0 fluorometer, size-checked on a Bioanalyzer 2100, and measured again with the KAPA Library Quantification kit. Every immunoSEQ 96-well plate was sequenced on a separate single-read 150-cycle Illumina NextSeq 550 flow cell. In the original analysis: The immunoSEQ output contained only junctional sequences without quality scores, so filtering could not match that applied to full-length reads. To assign V/J genes and CDR3, sequences were annotated against IMGT germline references using PyIR, a Python wrapper for IgBLAST v1.9. Reads with weak V/J assignments (E-value above 1e-6), missing CDR3, stop codons, out-of-frame junctions, or ambiguous translated residues were removed. V3J clonotypes were defined as sequences sharing the same inferred V gene, J gene, and CDR3 amino acid sequence. The percentage overlap between two repertoires was calculated by dividing the number of shared unique clonotypes by the size of the smaller repertoire. Three approaches were used to assess repertoire richness: RTK rarefaction, the Chao1 estimator, and Recon v2.1 estimates of unobserved clonotypes. For all TCRbeta clonotypes obtained by the gDNA method from a few donors, generation probabilities were computed with OLGA. TCRdb carries this immuneACCESS record with in-frame sequences only. Its versions omit some clonotypes, under half of them owing to an unresolved V gene in the studies checked, with the rest unexplained. V and J calls and clone size are those listed in that table; D and trimming were worked out from the DNA. Present in this sample are just over 2,000,000 clones, about 95% of which were seen just once. About 1.1% of the sample belongs to the ten largest clones.

CD8 naive samples consisted of CD45RO-negative cells that were positively selected for CCR7, yielding a CD45RA+CCR7+ population without TemRA cells. The donors were healthy, HIV-negative adults with no recently reported acute infections or vaccinations. Only Caucasian adults living in Nashville, Tennessee, USA were represented among the donors. After blood collection by leukapheresis, PBMCs were isolated using Ficoll-Histopaque density gradient centrifugation and then cryopreserved in the vapor phase of liquid nitrogen. Analytical flow cytometry was used to check the purity and quantity of each magnetically sorted T cell population. Genomic DNA was isolated from each sorted fraction and quantified by UV absorbance on a Nanodrop 2000c.

This TCR was sampled from a young man in good health. Rearrangement joined TRBV18 to TRBJ2-2, with no confidently assigned D gene. Material: naive CD8+ T cells sorted from blood. In light of the paper, this sample's cell subset or site label describes: CD45RA+CCR7+. The CDR3 reads as follows: CASSPEKERELFF. The DNA sequence is as follows: TGTGCCAGCTCCCCGGAGAAGGAGAGGGAGCTGTTTTTT.